Listed below are T cell receptor beta chains from one sample, sequenced in a study of CD8 T cells in ankylosing spondylitis. TCRdb called the 5' RACE reads again in MiXCR, with one record for every CDR3 protein. Seen here are approximately 400,000 distinct CDR3 sequences, about a sixth observed once, and the top ten hold under 1.2%. Sequences were obtained from blood, either unsorted or a sorted T cell fraction (not recorded which). The receptors stem from a male donor with ankylosing spondylitis. Each CDR3 is given with its conserved first and last residue. D genes are given only for firm matches. Size values are once, few and many counts, or a class for expanded clones, and some rows have none.

v_gene	abundance	d_gene	j_gene	CDR3nt	CDR3aa
TRBV5-1	-	-	TRBJ2-5	TGCGCCAGCAGCCCTGAGACAGGCATCCAAGAGACCCAGTACTTC	CASSPETGIQETQYF
TRBV28	-	-	TRBJ2-3	TGTGCCAGCAGTTTAGCTAGCGCGAGTGGCACAGATACGCAGTATTTT	CASSLASASGTDTQYF
TRBV5-1	-	-	TRBJ2-1	TGCGCCAGCAGCTTGGCCGGGCCGCGGGACAGTCGGTACAATGAGCAGTTCTTC	CASSLAGPRDSRYNEQFF
TRBV7-2	few	-	TRBJ2-2	TGTGCCAGCAGCTCCGGGGTGGTCGGGGAGCTGTTTTTT	CASSSGVVGELFF
TRBV20-1	-	TRBD2	TRBJ2-5	TGCAGTGCTAGAACTAGCGGGGGGGCTGAGACCCAGTACTTC	CSARTSGGAETQYF
TRBV6-1	few	TRBD1	TRBJ2-7	TGTGCCAGCAGTGAAGCGCCCCAGACAGGGAGCCACGAGCAGTACTTC	CASSEAPQTGSHEQYF
TRBV15	many	TRBD1	TRBJ1-4	TGTGCCACCAGCAGCTACAGGGGCCAAAATGAAAAACTGTTTTTT	CATSSYRGQNEKLFF
TRBV2	many	-	TRBJ2-7	TGTGCCAGCCAACCGCAGGGTAACTACGAGCAGTACTTC	CASQPQGNYEQYF
TRBV29-1	few	TRBD1	TRBJ2-7	TGCAGCGTCCCCGGGACAGGGTCCCTCGAGGGGGTCGAGCAGTACTTC	CSVPGTGSLEGVEQYF
TRBV29-1	many	-	TRBJ1-2	TGCAGCGTTGAGATAGGGGGCTATGGCTACACCTTC	CSVEIGGYGYTF
TRBV7-2	many	-	TRBJ2-2	TGTGCCAGCAGCACCCGACCCAACACCGGGGAGCTGTTTTTT	CASSTRPNTGELFF